This TCR beta chain stems from a study of OX40 agonist ivuxolimab in advanced cancers. Per germline, CDR1 MDHEN and CDR2 SYDVKM. The CDR3 sequence is 14 residues long. V lost 4 bases and J lost 2, with 11 bases in between. Assay: immunoSEQ multiplex PCR; the TCRdb copy retains only in-frame clones and omits some. The sample contains under 65,000 clones, about 86% of which appear only once. The V call is TRBV28, the J call TRBJ1-2, with a weak D call TRBD1 (6 bases). The TCR sequence derives from an adult with an advanced solid tumor such as melanoma, head and neck, liver or kidney cancer. This specimen was CD4+ or CD8+ T cells sorted from blood, taken in a trial of the OX40 agonist ivuxolimab. CDR3: CASSSPGTNYGYTF. The CDR3 DNA sequence: TGTGCCAGCAGTTCCCCAGGGACAAACTATGGCTACACCTTC.